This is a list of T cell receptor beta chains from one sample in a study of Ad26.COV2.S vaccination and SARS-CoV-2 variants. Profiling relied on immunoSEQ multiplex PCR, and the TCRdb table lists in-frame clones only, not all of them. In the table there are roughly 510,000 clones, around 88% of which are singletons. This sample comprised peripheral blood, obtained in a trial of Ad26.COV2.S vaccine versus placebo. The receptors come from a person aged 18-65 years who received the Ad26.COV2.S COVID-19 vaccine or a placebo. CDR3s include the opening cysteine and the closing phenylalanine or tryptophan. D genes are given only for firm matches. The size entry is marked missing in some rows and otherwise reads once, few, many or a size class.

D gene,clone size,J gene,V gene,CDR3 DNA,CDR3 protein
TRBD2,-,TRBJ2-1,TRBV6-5,TGTGCCAGCAGGGGACTAGCGGGAGTCTACAATGAGCAGTTCTTC,CASRGLAGVYNEQFF
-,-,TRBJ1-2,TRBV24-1,TGTGCCACCAGTGATTTCGGCTATGGCTACACCTTC,CATSDFGYGYTF
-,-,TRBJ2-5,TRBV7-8,TGTGCCAGCAGCTTAACGCAGCAAGAGACCCAGTACTTC,CASSLTQQETQYF
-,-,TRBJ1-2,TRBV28,TGTGCCAGCAGTTCTACTAACTATGGCTACACCTTC,CASSSTNYGYTF
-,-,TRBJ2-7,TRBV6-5,TGTGCCAGCAGCCACGGGGTCAACCACGAGCAGTACTTC,CASSHGVNHEQYF
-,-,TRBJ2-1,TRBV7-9,TGTGCCAGCAGCTTAGCAAACAACAATGAGCAGTTCTTC,CASSLANNNEQFF
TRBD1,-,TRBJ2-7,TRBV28,TGTGCCAGCAGTGGGGACAGGGTCCCCTACGAGCAGTACTTC,CASSGDRVPYEQYF
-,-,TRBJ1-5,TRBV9,TGTGCCAGCAGCCCCCAGCCCCAGCATTTT,CASSPQPQHF
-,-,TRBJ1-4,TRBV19,TGTGCCAGTAGTATGACACAACGGGGAAGGATAGCAACTAATGAAAAACTGTTTTTT,CASSMTQRGRIATNEKLFF
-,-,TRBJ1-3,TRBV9,TGTGCCAGCAGCGTAAGGGTCGGGGCAGGGAGTGGAAACACCATATATTTT,CASSVRVGAGSGNTIYF
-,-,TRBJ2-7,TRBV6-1,TGTGCCAGCAGTGAAGCGCTTGGTAGCGGCACCTCCTACGAGCAGTACTTC,CASSEALGSGTSYEQYF
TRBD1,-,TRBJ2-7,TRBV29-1,TGCAGCGTTCGACAGGGAACCTACGAGCAGTACTTC,CSVRQGTYEQYF
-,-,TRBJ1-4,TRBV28,TGTGCCAGCAGTTCGTACACCACAACTAATGAAAAACTGTTTTTT,CASSSYTTTNEKLFF
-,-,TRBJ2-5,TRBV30,TGTGCCTGGGGAGGGAGTGGTCCCGGGGCCCAGTACTTC,CAWGGSGPGAQYF
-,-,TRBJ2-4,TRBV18,TGTGCCAGCTCACCTGCCGGGCAGGCCCGGTACTTC,CASSPAGQARYF
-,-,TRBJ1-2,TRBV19,TGTGCCAGTAGTCAAGAGAGGGCTAACTATGGCTACACCTTC,CASSQERANYGYTF
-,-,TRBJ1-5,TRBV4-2,TGTGCCAGCAGCCAAAATATGGCTGCTGGTCAGCCCCAGCATTTT,CASSQNMAAGQPQHF
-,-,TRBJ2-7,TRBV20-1,TGCAGTGCTAAGGCGGGCTACGAGCAGTACTTC,CSAKAGYEQYF
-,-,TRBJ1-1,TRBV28,TGTGCCAGCCCTCCTACTCTGACTACAGGATTCTTGAACACTGAAGCTTTCTTT,CASPPTLTTGFLNTEAFF
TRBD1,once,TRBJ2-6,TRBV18,TGTGCCAGCTCATCACAGGGGACCGCTGGGGCCAACGTCCTGACTTTC,CASSSQGTAGANVLTF
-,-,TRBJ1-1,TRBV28,TGTGCCAGCAGCCCCCACGGACGTGAAGCTTTCTTT,CASSPHGREAFF
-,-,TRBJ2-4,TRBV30,TGTGCCTGGAGCAAGATGGGGGCCAAAAACATTCAGTACTTC,CAWSKMGAKNIQYF
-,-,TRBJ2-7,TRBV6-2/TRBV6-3,TGTGCCAGCAGTTACCCCCTGGGGGGTGGAGACGAGCAGTACTTC,CASSYPLGGGDEQYF
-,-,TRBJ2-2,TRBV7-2,TGTGCCAGCAGCCTTCGGACTCGTAGTGTAACCGGGGAGCTGTTTTTT,CASSLRTRSVTGELFF
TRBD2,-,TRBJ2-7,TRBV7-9,TGTGCCAGCAGCCCCCGGGAGGGCCGCTCCAGAGAGCAGTACTTC,CASSPREGRSREQYF
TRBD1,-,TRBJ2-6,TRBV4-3,TGCGCCAGCAGCCAAGCGACAGGGGTTGGGGCCAACGTCCTGACTTTC,CASSQATGVGANVLTF
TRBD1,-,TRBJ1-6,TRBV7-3,TGTGCCAGCAGCTCCCAGGGACAGAATAATTCACCCCTCCACTTT,CASSSQGQNNSPLHF
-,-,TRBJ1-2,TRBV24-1,TGTGCCACCAGTGATTGGAGGGGAGCTAACTATGGCTACACCTTC,CATSDWRGANYGYTF
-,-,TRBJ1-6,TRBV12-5,TGTGCTAGTGGTTTGGGTAACTATAATTCACCCCTCCACTTT,CASGLGNYNSPLHF
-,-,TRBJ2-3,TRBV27,TGTGCCAGCAGTCACCGGGAGTTAGATACGCAGTATTTT,CASSHRELDTQYF
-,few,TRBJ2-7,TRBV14,TGTGCCAGCAGCCAAGTTACGGGCTACGAGCAGTACTTC,CASSQVTGYEQYF
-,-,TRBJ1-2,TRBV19,TGTGCCAGTAGTATAGGGGGGGCCGTGGCTGGCTACACCTTC,CASSIGGAVAGYTF
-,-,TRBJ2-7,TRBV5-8,TGTGCCAGCAGCTTGCTTGACTACGAGCAGTACTTC,CASSLLDYEQYF